The TCR beta chain under discussion was sequenced for a study of blood T cell repertoires in COVID-19. Overall study context: Sources were T cells, B-cell-depleted T cells, or PBMCs; the material itself was cDNA or gDNA.

Authors' processing steps: From reference gene primer amplification, estimates of nucleated cell counts were derived. The protocol was immunoSEQ multiplex PCR, while the TCRdb copy is restricted to in-frame clones and leaves out a portion. V, J and clone size were drawn from that table, and D and trimming were deduced from the DNA. The sample has under 150,000 clones, less than 85% seen once. The receptor's source is a woman older than 75 in a cohort sampled during active or convalescent COVID-19. The sample comprised peripheral blood.

The CDR3 nucleotides are TGTGCCAGCAGCCCGGAGGGGGAGACCCAGTACTTC. Translated: CASSPEGETQYF. The V gene is TRBV12-3 or TRBV12-4, the J gene TRBJ2-5, with a tentative D call TRBD2 (6 bases). This CDR3 region has 12 residues. The V end was cut by 6 bases, the J end by 5 bases, with 10 bases between.